The 6 T cell receptor beta chains below all came from one sample that was sequenced in a study of human T cells and chemical hapten exposure. Time point denoted: patch test 1, 2 weeks after DPC sensitization. Specified treatment: therapeutic diphenylcyclopropenone sensitization with weekly scalp DPC. MiXCR, applied by TCRdb to the RACE reads, yields one record per CDR3 protein. This table holds roughly 180,000 distinct CDR3 sequences, 20% to 25% found once. The sample was whole blood, taken in connection with sensitization to the hapten diphenylcyclopropenone (DPC). The origin of the receptors is a woman in her fifties or sixties with alopecia areata. Some clones in this sample may be carry-over from other donors' samples.

This clonotype was seen only a few times. The chain couples TRBV18 to TRBJ2-7; 11 nucleotides match TRBD2. CDR3 length: 14 residues. Germline V CDR1 and CDR2: KGHSH, LQKENI. Trimming at V came to 8 bases and at J to 3 bases, leaving 6 bases not matched to a gene. CDR3 DNA sequence: TGTGCCAGCCGGGGACTAGCGGAACACTACGAGCAGTACTTC. It is translated as CASRGLAEHYEQYF. Full variable domain (missing parts from reference TRBV18 and TRBJ2-7): NAGVMQNPRHLVRRRGQEARLRCSPMKGHSHVYWYRQLPEEGLKFMVYLQKENIIDESGMPKERFSAEFPKEGPSILRIQQVVRGDSAAYFCASRGLAEHYEQYFGPGTRLTVT.

This clonotype was counted a few times. The CDR3 protein is CASQGGRAVGELFF. The CDR3 DNA follows: TGTGCCAGTCAGGGCGGGAGGGCCGTCGGGGAGCTGTTTTTT. This rearrangement joins TRBV2 to TRBJ2-2; TRBD2 agrees at 9 bases. The germline V gene has CDR1 SNHLY and CDR2 FYNNEI. The CDR3 runs 14 residues. Losses at the gene ends were 9 bases for V and 7 bases for J; bases not matched to a gene: 9. The whole variable domain, remainder taken from reference TRBV2 and TRBJ2-2, is EPEVTQTPSHQVTQMGQEVILRCVPISNHLYFYWYRQILGQKVEFLVSFYNNEISEKSEIFDDQFSVERPDGSNFTLKIRSTKLEDSAMYFCASQGGRAVGELFFGEGSRLTVL.

There are a few counts of this clonotype. The chain joins TRBV4-2 to TRBJ1-2, with D unclear. This CDR3 spans 15 amino acids. Per the germline V gene, CDR1 is LGHNA and CDR2 is YNFKEQ. The V and J ends lost 1 base and 1 base respectively, with 10 bases between them. CDR3 DNA sequence: TGTGCCAGCAGCCAAGTAGGAGGAATTAACTATGGCTACACCTTC. Residues: CASSQVGGINYGYTF.

This clonotype has more than one count but fewer than ten. The chain uses TRBV29-1 and TRBJ2-2, with 8 positions matching TRBD1. Germline lookup yields CDR1 SQVTM and CDR2 ANQGSEA. Germline trimming cut 7 bases from V and 5 bases from J; bases unmatched to any gene: 9. This CDR3 spans 14 amino acids. The CDR3 reads CSGGQASQTGELFF. For the CDR3, the DNA is TGCAGCGGGGGACAGGCCTCCCAGACCGGGGAGCTGTTTTTT.

This chain joins TRBV2 and TRBJ1-1; 8 bases line up with TRBD1. V dropped 6 bases and J dropped 1; count of bases not matched to a gene: 7. The length of the CDR3 is 15 residues. Germline CDR1 SNHLY, CDR2 FYNNEI. The CDR3 is CASRFDRGRNTEAFF. As DNA, the CDR3 is TGTGCCAGCAGGTTCGACAGGGGAAGGAACACTGAAGCTTTCTTT.

This clonotype has a handful of counts. This chain uses TRBV5-5 with TRBJ1-5; 8 bases fit TRBD1. Trimming cost V 0 bases and J 3 bases; bases outside gene matches: 2. The CDR3 length is 15 residues. The germline V gene has CDR1 SGHKS and CDR2 YYEKEE (reference sequence). DNA for the CDR3: TGTGCCAGCAGCTTGGTGGGACAGGTCAATCAGCCCCAGCATTTT. Translating gives CASSLVGQVNQPQHF.